One sample yielded the 25 T cell receptor beta chains listed below, sequenced in a study of shared clonotypes between healthy human individuals. Some clones are missing from TCRdb's copy, which holds only in-frame ones; the method was immunoSEQ multiplex PCR. The sample records hundreds of thousands of clones, 90% to 96% being singletons. Input material: naive CD4+ T cells sorted from blood. The subset here: CD45RA+ positively selected. All receptors derive from a woman aged 25 to 39 in good health.

V usage is TRBV11-2 and J usage is TRBJ1-4; 7 bases are a match to TRBD1. The junction had 7 bases not matched to a gene; V was cut back by 4 bases and J by 8 bases. Germline V gene lookup returns CDR1 SGHAT and CDR2 FQNNGV. This CDR3 region has 14 residues. The CDR3 spells CASSSADRWEKLFF. The CDR3 DNA sequence: TGTGCCAGCAGCTCCGCGGACAGGTGGGAAAAACTGTTTTTT.

The chain uses TRBV2 and TRBJ1-5; 7 nucleotides match TRBD1. In germline, CDR1 is SNHLY, CDR2 FYNNEI. CDR3 length: 14 amino acids. The J segment lost 4 bases and the V segment lost 10 bases, leaving 10 bases of the junction unmatched. CDR3 sequence: CAISTGRGNQPQHF. Written as DNA, the CDR3 is TGTGCCATCTCGACAGGGCGCGGGAATCAGCCCCAGCATTTT.

The rearrangement links TRBV6-6 to TRBJ1-3; D is uncertain. The germline CDR1 and CDR2 sequences are MNHNY and SVGAGI (reference sequence). V was shortened by 6 bases and J by 4 bases, with 13 bases between the two germline ends. The CDR3 totals 14 residues. DNA of the CDR3: TGTGCCAGCAGGGGAACATTCCCAGGAAACACCATATATTTT. It yields the protein CASRGTFPGNTIYF.

V gene TRBV2 combines with J gene TRBJ1-3; TRBD1 aligns across 9 bases. The CDR3 is made up of 17 amino acids. CDR1 is SNHLY, CDR2 FYNNEI, per germline. V lost 11 bases and J lost 0; bases outside the gene matches: 14. The CDR3 loop reads CAGPRDRATRSGNTIYF. The CDR3 nucleotides read TGTGCCGGGCCCCGGGACAGGGCAACTCGCTCTGGAAACACCATATATTTT.

The rearrangement uses TRBV9 and TRBJ2-1, with D uncertain. V was trimmed by 3 bases and J by 4 bases, leaving 11 bases between them. The CDR3 extends over 14 amino acids. The germline V gene encodes CDR1 SGDLS and CDR2 YYNGEE. The CDR3 sequence is CASSATPAYNEQFF. The CDR3 DNA follows: TGTGCCAGCAGCGCCACCCCGGCTTACAATGAGCAGTTCTTC.

To note about this clone: Additional DNA sequences in this sample encode the identical CDR3. V gene TRBV5-1 combines with J gene TRBJ2-5; D not certain. CDR1 SGHRS and CDR2 YFSETQ come from the germline V gene. The germline V and J ends were trimmed by 0 bases and 4 bases, with 4 bases remaining between them. CDR3 length: 12 amino acids. CDR3 in DNA: TGCGCCAGCAGCTTGGTGGGAGAGACCCAGTACTTC. It encodes CASSLVGETQYF.

This clone was counted once. Being one base from a much bigger clone, this may be a read error. This CDR3 is also generated by other DNA sequences in the sample. This chain links TRBV5-1 with TRBJ2-7; D not certain. Germline V CDR1 and CDR2: SGHRS, YFSETQ. The CDR3 spans 11 residues. CDR3 amino acids: CASSPGREQYF. The CDR3 bases are TGTGCCAGCAGCCCCGGACGGGAGCAGTACTTC.

This clone was picked up one time. The chain has TRBV28 and TRBJ1-5; D is perhaps TRBD1 (5 bases). This CDR3 spans 16 amino acids. Trimming removed 5 bases at V and 1 base at J, with 15 bases between. Germline values: CDR1 MDHEN, CDR2 SYDVKM. CDR3 in amino acids: CASSQVVGLSNQPQHF. For the CDR3, the DNA is TGTGCCAGCAGTCAAGTGGTGGGACTGAGCAATCAGCCCCAGCATTTT.

The chain combines TRBV18 with TRBJ2-1; 7 bases align to TRBD1. The CDR3 is 13 amino acids. V gave up 8 bases and J gave up 1 base; unmatched junction bases: 2. Germline V gene sequence: CDR1 KGHSH, CDR2 LQKENI. This chain's CDR3 is CASQGQSYNEQFF. The CDR3 DNA sequence: TGTGCCAGCCAGGGACAGTCCTACAATGAGCAGTTCTTC. The complete variable domain, with remaining parts taken from reference TRBV18 and TRBJ2-1, reads NAGVMQNPRHLVRRRGQEARLRCSPMKGHSHVYWYRQLPEEGLKFMVYLQKENIIDESGMPKERFSAEFPKEGPSILRIQQVVRGDSAAYFCASQGQSYNEQFFGPGTRLTVL.

Regarding this clone: The same CDR3 also results from other DNA sequences found in this sample. The V call is TRBV5-1, the J call TRBJ1-5; TRBD1 matches 11 bases. The J segment lost 5 bases and the V segment lost 4 bases, leaving 2 bases of the junction unmatched. The germline V gene has CDR1 SGHRS and CDR2 YFSETQ. This CDR3 comprises 14 residues. DNA for the CDR3: TGCGCCAGCAGCCTGGGACAGGGGGATCAGCCCCAGCATTTT. Translation gives CASSLGQGDQPQHF.

This clone was observed a single time. The CDR3 spells CASSRWREAVWSYNEQFF. DNA for the CDR3: TGTGCCAGCAGCCGATGGCGGGAGGCGGTTTGGTCCTACAATGAGCAGTTCTTC. The rearrangement uses TRBV5-4 and TRBJ2-1; 8 nucleotides match TRBD2. After removal of 4 bases from V and 1 base from J, the junction contained 13 bases not matched to a gene. CDR3 size: 18 residues. Germline CDR1 SGHNT, CDR2 YYREEE (reference sequence).

The genes are TRBV7-9 and TRBJ2-3; 9 nucleotides match TRBD2. V was pared by 3 bases and J by 0 bases, with 4 bases of the junction left unmatched. CDR3 length equals 16 residues. The V gene's germline CDR1 is SEHNR and CDR2 FQNEAQ (reference sequence). In nucleotides, the CDR3 is TGTGCCAGCAGCTTCCAGACTAGCGGTAGCACAGATACGCAGTATTTT. Translation: CASSFQTSGSTDTQYF.

This clone was detected only once. The CDR3 sequence: CAFSGRAYNEQFF. CDR3 DNA: TGTGCCTTTAGCGGGAGAGCCTACAATGAGCAGTTCTTC. The chain employs TRBV30 and TRBJ2-1; 9 positions agree with TRBD2. The CDR3 spans 13 residues. V was clipped by 7 bases and J by 2 bases; unmatched bases: 3. CDR1 is GTSNPN, CDR2 SVGIG, per germline (reference sequence).

The rearrangement uses TRBV4-2 and TRBJ1-5; unclear D gene. The CDR3 runs to 13 residues. V was cut by 5 bases and J by 6 bases, with 11 bases left in between. Germline V CDR1 and CDR2: LGHNA, YNFKEQ. The CDR3 loop is CASSLSFGQPQHF. The CDR3 region has the DNA TGTGCCAGCAGCTTGTCGTTTGGTCAGCCCCAGCATTTT.

In this sample, this clone turned up once. The chain combines TRBV2 with TRBJ2-1; no reliable D call. Germline V gives CDR1 SNHLY, CDR2 FYNNEI. Trimming left V 9 bases short and J 4 bases short, with 16 bases between. The CDR3 consists of 14 residues. The CDR3 DNA reads TGTGCCAGTGAGATCCTCCCCCCTTACAATGAGCAGTTCTTC. It translates to CASEILPPYNEQFF.

The rearrangement joins TRBV5-5 to TRBJ2-2, with D perhaps being TRBD1 or TRBD2 (5 bases each). Germline CDR1 is SGHKS and CDR2 is YYEKEE (reference sequence). CDR3 length equals 15 residues. V was trimmed by 4 bases and J by 6 bases, leaving 16 bases between them. This chain's CDR3 is CASSSREIGAGELFF. Here the CDR3 DNA reads TGTGCCAGCAGCAGCAGGGAAATCGGGGCCGGGGAGCTGTTTTTT.

This clone was recorded only once. V is TRBV6-5 and J is TRBJ2-5; weak D call: TRBD2 (6 bases). V lost 4 bases and J lost 11, with 26 bases in between. CDR1 MNHEY and CDR2 SVGAGI come from the germline V gene. This CDR3 contains 16 residues. The CDR3 coding sequence is TGTGCCAGCAGTTCTCCCGGGGCGGGGTTAAATTATCGGCAGTACTTC. Encoded protein: CASSSPGAGLNYRQYF.

The gene calls are TRBV19 and TRBJ2-1; TRBD2 agrees at 12 bases. This CDR3 has 20 amino acids. V trimming: 4 bases; J trimming: 0 bases; junction bases outside the gene matches: 13. Looked up from germline, CDR1 is LNHDA and CDR2 is SQIVND (reference sequence). The CDR3 reads CASSTRLAGVTRSSYNEQFF. CDR3 DNA: TGTGCCAGTAGTACCAGACTAGCGGGAGTGACTAGGAGCTCCTACAATGAGCAGTTCTTC.

The chain is built from TRBV5-4 and TRBJ2-1, with D perhaps assigned TRBD1 or TRBD2 (5 bases each). With 0 bases removed from V and 0 bases from J, the gap between germline ends came to 10 bases. Germline V gives CDR1 SGHNT, CDR2 YYREEE (reference sequence). This CDR3 is 16 amino acids long. The CDR3 protein is CASSLGGPDSYNEQFF. CDR3 DNA: TGTGCCAGCAGCTTGGGGGGACCAGACTCCTACAATGAGCAGTTCTTC.

The chain has TRBV28 and TRBJ2-1, with 12 positions matching TRBD2. The junction had 9 bases not matched to a gene; V was cut back by 10 bases and J by 14 bases. This CDR3 has 12 residues. Germline assignment: CDR1 MDHEN and CDR2 SYDVKM. CDR3 residues: CATLGLAGREFF. CDR3 DNA sequence: TGTGCCACCCTCGGACTAGCGGGACGGGAGTTCTTC.

The gene calls are TRBV2 and TRBJ1-1, with unresolved D. The CDR3 covers 13 residues. Per the germline V gene, CDR1 is SNHLY and CDR2 is FYNNEI. V dropped 3 bases and J dropped 0 bases, with 5 bases sitting between them. CDR3 coding DNA: TGTGCCAGCAGTGAGGAGATGAACACTGAAGCTTTCTTT. Translating gives CASSEEMNTEAFF.

This chain uses TRBV27 with TRBJ2-1; TRBD2 aligns across 11 bases. CDR1 MNHEY and CDR2 SMNVEV come from the germline V gene (reference sequence). There are 13 residues in the CDR3. The V gene end was trimmed by 8 bases and the J gene end by 11 bases; junction bases not matched to a gene: 8. CDR3 region: CASVTSGRIQQFF. Written as DNA, the CDR3 is TGTGCCAGCGTCACTAGCGGGAGAATCCAGCAGTTCTTC.

The chain couples TRBV5-3 to TRBJ1-2; unclear D gene. Being an ORF, TRBV5-3 has a function that is uncertain. Between the trimmed V and J ends, which lost 8 bases and 3 bases, there was a span of 11 bases. The CDR3 spans 12 residues. The CDR3 sequence is CASSRQYYGYTF. In DNA, the CDR3 is TGTGCCAGCAGCCGGCAGTACTATGGCTACACCTTC.

The rearrangement links TRBV7-9 to TRBJ2-2, with 10 bases lining up with TRBD2. This CDR3 region has 16 residues. V was pared by 3 bases and J by 3 bases, with 4 bases of the junction left unmatched. Germline assignment: CDR1 SEHNR and CDR2 FQNEAQ (reference sequence). CDR3 DNA: TGTGCCAGCAGCTTGGGGGGGACTAGCGACACCGGGGAGCTGTTTTTT. Translation: CASSLGGTSDTGELFF.

This chain uses TRBV29-1 with TRBJ2-5; D is possibly TRBD2 (6 bases). This CDR3 comprises 13 residues. CDR1 is SQVTM, CDR2 ANQGSEA, per germline. Between the trimmed V and J ends, which lost 4 bases and 11 bases, there was a span of 20 bases. The CDR3, as DNA: TGCAGCGTTGTTTTTCCTCCCTTAGCGGAGCAGTACTTC. It encodes CSVVFPPLAEQYF.